This TCR beta chain was captured by sequencing in a study of T-cell reconstitution after alpha-beta-depleted transplantation in children. Study-level results: At one year after transplant, newly produced T cells mostly accounted for T-cell counts and diversity.

Preparation of the TCRbeta library used unique molecular identifiers. Each CDR3 protein is one row after TCRdb ran MiXCR on the PCR reads. Among approximately 50,000 distinct CDR3 sequences, about 5.7% were seen once, and the ten largest hold 30%. With respect to this clonotype: The antigen is not known.

Sample: PBMCs, mostly from graft donor cells, taken 60 days after TCRalphabeta/CD19-depleted stem cell transplant. This sequence was found in a female patient younger than 10 who had a stem cell transplant for aplastic anemia, so the T cells may come from the graft donor.

Written as DNA, the CDR3 is TGTGCCAGCAGTGCCGGGACTAGCGGGTCCTACGAGCAGTACTTC. Residues: CASSAGTSGSYEQYF. The V gene is TRBV6-1, the J gene TRBJ2-7; 12 nucleotides match TRBD2. This CDR3 is built from 15 residues. V shed 4 bases and J 1 base; nucleotides not matched to a gene: 2. CDR1 is MNHNS, CDR2 SASEGT, per germline.